The text below deals with one T cell receptor (beta chain). The sample comes from a study of blood T cell repertoires in COVID-19. Study-wide context: COVID-19 samples, acute and convalescent, were from the United States, Italy and Spain. T cells, B-cell-depleted T cells, or PBMCs supplied cDNA or gDNA.

Clinical history reported by participants formed the basis on which cohorts were assigned. This CDR3 comprises 18 residues. Germline V CDR1 and CDR2: LGHDT, YNNKEL (reference sequence). Trimming took 4 bases from V and 3 from J; bases not matched to a gene: 15. Under the authors' procedure: Reference gene primer amplification in the assay estimated nucleated cell counts. Profiling relied on immunoSEQ multiplex PCR, and the TCRdb table lists in-frame clones only, not all of them. V and J calls and clone size come straight from that table; D and trimming were deduced from the DNA. Of more than 110,000 clones in the sample, 84% were seen once.

The sequenced sample was PBMCs or T cells enriched from blood (not recorded which). V gene TRBV3-1 (or the pseudogene TRBV3-2) combines with J gene TRBJ2-3, with TRBD2 matching 8 bases. The TCR originated in a woman aged 18-35 years who had been exposed to COVID-19. CDR3 residues: CASSRLGTSPAATDTQYF. As DNA, the CDR3 is TGTGCCAGCAGCCGCCTCGGGACTAGTCCTGCGGCGACAGATACGCAGTATTTT.